This T cell receptor beta chain was observed in a study of cytomegalovirus exposure and HLA in healthy donors. Overall study findings and caveats: Donors were assumed by presence/absence analyses to have roughly uniform sequencing depth. Equally common other TCR beta chains were less clonally expanded than HLA-associated ones, a later analysis found. Excluded: some indistinguishable V segments such as TRBV6-2 and TRBV6-3. V- and J-gene trimming of TCR beta was linked (in a later analysis) to a missense DCLRE1C variant.

PCR amplification relied on 60 Vbeta primers (plus 13 Jbeta primers). Measured with immunoSEQ multiplex PCR; TCRdb has only the in-frame clones, and not every one. The data hold tens of thousands of clones, with roughly 70% observed a single time. The junction had 2 bases not matched to a gene; V was cut back by 6 bases and J by 3 bases. The CDR3 runs 14 residues. Germline values: CDR1 LNHDA, CDR2 SQIVND (reference sequence). Of note for this clone: As yet, its antigen is unknown.

This receptor was taken from a man aged 35 to 55 in good health and CMV-seropositive. The sample comprised PBMCs. V is TRBV19 and J is TRBJ2-2; 9 bases map to TRBD1. DNA of the CDR3: TGTGCCAGTAGGACAGGGGGGGACACCGGGGAGCTGTTTTTT. Amino acid sequence: CASRTGGDTGELFF.